The present T cell receptor beta chain was sequenced within a study of T cell responses to AZD1222 COVID-19 vaccine. The V gene's germline CDR1 is LNHDA and CDR2 SQIVND (reference sequence). This CDR3 spans 16 amino acids. The trim removed 5 bases at V and 2 bases at J, leaving 6 bases unmatched. In regard to this clone: What it binds is not known.

Study conclusions and caveats: Among those given AZD1222, only six were seropositive at baseline. Breadth and depth of Spike-specific TCRs rose after two AZD1222 doses. Spike-spanning, vaccine-associated CD4 TCRs were dominant at 160-218 and 743-854. Females made up more of the donors, who were largely white British, and clonal diversity may have come out too low.

Libraries were prepared by immunoSEQ multiplex PCR; TCRdb keeps only in-frame clonotypes and omits some of them. The data hold about 130,000 clones, with about 93% observed a single time. Sequencing was performed on peripheral blood, taken on day 0 of AZD1222 vaccination. This TCR derives from an adult in good health. The chain has TRBV19 and TRBJ1-4; the match to TRBD1 covers 9 bases. The CDR3 sequence is CASSFDRGATNEKLFF. The CDR3 coding sequence is TGTGCCAGTAGTTTCGACAGGGGGGCTACTAATGAAAAACTGTTTTTT.